A single T cell receptor (beta chain) is shown here with its context. This sample was taken from a study of blood T cell repertoires in COVID-19. Germline V gene sequence: CDR1 SGHNT, CDR2 YYREEE (reference sequence). Trimming removed 4 bases at V and 10 bases at J, with 15 bases between. CDR3 length equals 14 residues. Per the authors' pipeline: It was from reference gene primer amplification that nucleated cell counts were estimated. Clones were sequenced by immunoSEQ multiplex PCR, and TCRdb holds only the in-frame ones, with some missing. The V and J calls and clone size are taken from that table; D and trimming were inferred from the DNA. This table holds about 190,000 clones, roughly 80% found once.

The sequencing input was peripheral blood. The chain links TRBV5-4 to TRBJ1-6, with D maybe TRBD1 (6 bases). This TCR derives from a man aged 25 to 40 with active or convalescent COVID-19. The CDR3 sequence: CASSLDRISSPLHF. CDR3 nucleotide sequence: TGTGCCAGCAGCCTCGACAGGATCAGCTCACCCCTCCACTTT.